These 18 T cell receptor beta chains originate from one sample sequenced in a study of early T cells in non-severe SARS-CoV-2 infection. Each CDR3 protein is one row after TCRdb ran MiXCR on the 5' RACE reads. The sample lists about 42,000 distinct CDR3 sequences; less than 8.5% were seen once. Sequencing was performed on whole blood. The receptors here all came from an adult who was a healthcare worker with PCR-confirmed SARS-CoV-2 infection or an uninfected control (not recorded which).

This clonotype came up many times. This sequence joins TRBV6-5 and TRBJ2-5, with D unresolved. Germline-derived CDR1 and CDR2 are MNHEY and SVGAGI. The CDR3 contains 11 residues. V was shortened by 2 bases and J by 5 bases, with 3 bases between the two germline ends. The chain's CDR3 is CASSYGETQYF. The CDR3 DNA reads TGTGCCAGCAGTTACGGGGAGACCCAGTACTTC.

This clonotype was recorded at least ten times. The chain combines TRBV30 with TRBJ2-1; no clear D. CDR3 size: 15 residues. V lost 2 bases to trimming and J lost 0 bases, with 11 bases between them. Germline lookup yields CDR1 GTSNPN and CDR2 SVGIG (reference sequence). The CDR3 sequence is CAWSIRTVSYNEQFF. The DNA of the CDR3 is TGTGCCTGGAGTATTAGGACCGTCTCCTACAATGAGCAGTTCTTC.

The sample holds a few counts of this clonotype. This rearrangement joins TRBV7-6 to TRBJ1-1; 7 nucleotides match TRBD1. After removal of 1 base from V and 3 bases from J, the junction contained 2 bases not matched to a gene. CDR1 and CDR2 from the germline V gene are SGHVS and FNYEAQ. The CDR3 runs to 14 residues. CDR3 region: CASSLEGAHTEAFF. The DNA of the CDR3 is TGTGCCAGCAGCTTAGAGGGGGCTCACACTGAAGCTTTCTTT.

This clonotype was seen many times. The chain has TRBV18 and TRBJ2-3; a possible D gene is TRBD1 (7 bases). The CDR3 covers 16 residues. CDR1 KGHSH and CDR2 LQKENI come from the germline V gene. V was pared by 2 bases and J by 5 bases, with 17 bases between. The CDR3 DNA reads as TGTGCCAGCTCACCATTCGGCGGGCAGGGGGGAGATACGCAGTATTTT. It yields the protein CASSPFGGQGGDTQYF.

This clonotype turned up a few times. This chain links TRBV7-2 with TRBJ1-2; D call uncertain. V lost 5 bases to trimming and J lost 4 bases, with 8 bases between them. Germline V lookup: CDR1 SGHTA, CDR2 FQGNSA. The CDR3 runs 12 residues. CDR3 protein: CASSPDTYGYTF. CDR3 DNA: TGTGCCAGCAGCCCCGACACCTATGGCTACACCTTC.

V and J are TRBV6-6 and TRBJ1-2; 10 nucleotides line up with TRBD1. The CDR3 sequence is 15 residues long. Germline V gives CDR1 MNHNY, CDR2 SVGAGI (reference sequence). Trimming took 5 bases from V and 0 from J; bases not matched to a gene: 3. The CDR3 nucleotides are TGTGCCAGCAGTCTGGGACAGGGGACTAACTATGGCTACACCTTC. It is translated as CASSLGQGTNYGYTF.

This clonotype has a count of ten or more. V is TRBV5-1 and J is TRBJ1-3; a weak D match, TRBD1 (5 bases). V was pared by 4 bases and J by 1 base, with 9 bases between. Germline V gives CDR1 SGHRS, CDR2 YFSETQ. This CDR3 spans 14 amino acids. The CDR3 region has the DNA TGCGCCAGCAGCCCCGGGACTTCTGGAAACACCATATATTTT. It translates to CASSPGTSGNTIYF.

This clonotype was picked up many times. V is TRBV11-2 and J is TRBJ1-1; TRBD1 matches at 7 bases. Trimming took 4 bases from V and 1 from J; bases not matched to a gene: 9. Germline values: CDR1 SGHAT, CDR2 FQNNGV. CDR3 length equals 16 residues. The CDR3, as DNA: TGTGCCAGCAGCTCCCCCCAGGGGGACCCGAACACTGAAGCTTTCTTT. Translating gives CASSSPQGDPNTEAFF. Using reference TRBV11-2 and TRBJ1-1 for the parts outside the CDR3, the full variable domain is EAGVAQSPRYKIIEKRQSVAFWCNPISGHATLYWYQQILGQGPKLLIQFQNNGVVDDSQLPKDRFSAERLKGVDSTLKIQPAKLEDSAVYLCASSSPQGDPNTEAFFGQGTRLTVV.

CDR3 sequence (DNA): TGTGCCACCTCGTGGGGAAGAGACACTGAAGCTTTCTTT. It translates to CATSWGRDTEAFF. The J gene is TRBJ1-1, the V gene TRBV2; no definite D call. Germline CDR1 reads SNHLY; CDR2 reads FYNNEI. Deletions cut 10 bases from V and 3 bases from J, with 15 bases between. CDR3 length: 13 amino acids.

The rearrangement uses TRBV6-2 or TRBV6-3 and TRBJ2-7; D is unresolved. The length of the CDR3 is 14 residues. CDR1 and CDR2 from the germline V gene are MNHEY and SVGEGT. Trimming cost V 7 bases and J 2 bases, with 15 bases left between them. The CDR3 DNA reads TGTGCCAGCACCACCCGCGTCACGACCTACGAGCAGTACTTC. It encodes CASTTRVTTYEQYF.

In this sample, this clonotype turned up many times. The chain combines TRBV20-1 with TRBJ2-6; 8 bases line up with TRBD1. J gave up 1 base and V 0 bases, and 8 bases lay outside the gene matches. CDR1 and CDR2 from the germline V gene are DFQATT and SNEGSKA (reference sequence). The CDR3 consists of 18 residues. CDR3 region: CSARDRGRKPSGANVLTF. The DNA for the CDR3 is TGCAGTGCTAGAGACAGGGGGCGGAAGCCTTCTGGGGCCAACGTCCTGACTTTC.

This clonotype was seen repeatedly, ten times or more. The chain links TRBV19 to TRBJ2-1, with D perhaps assigned TRBD1 or TRBD2 (6 bases each). Germline CDR1 reads LNHDA; CDR2 reads SQIVND (reference sequence). This CDR3 is 16 amino acids long. V lost 1 base and J 2 bases, leaving 12 bases between the germline ends. CDR3 DNA: TGTGCCAGTAGTATAGCCGGGGGCTTCCCCTACAATGAGCAGTTCTTC. Translating it yields CASSIAGGFPYNEQFF.

This clonotype was recorded many times. This chain connects TRBV10-3 to TRBJ1-6; TRBD1 agrees at 7 bases. This CDR3 region has 13 residues. The junction had 6 bases not matched to a gene; V was cut back by 9 bases and J by 7 bases. Germline V CDR1 and CDR2: ENHRY, SYGVKD. CDR3 loop: CAMGGQLNSPLHF. In nucleotides, the CDR3 is TGTGCCATGGGGGGACAGCTAAATTCACCCCTCCACTTT.

J is TRBJ1-2 and V is TRBV10-2; D uncertain. The V gene lost 8 bases and the J gene lost 0 bases, with 16 bases spanning the gap. Germline V gene data show CDR1 as WSHSY and CDR2 as SAAADI. The CDR3 runs 15 residues. The CDR3 region has the DNA TGCGCCAGCGGCGGTGGGCTGGCCCCTAACTATGGCTACACCTTC. Translation gives CASGGGLAPNYGYTF.

The chain carries TRBV5-1 and TRBJ2-7; no clear D. The length of the CDR3 is 13 residues. The germline gives CDR1 SGHRS, CDR2 YFSETQ. V dropped 0 bases and J dropped 10 bases, with 14 bases sitting between them. The DNA of the CDR3 is TGCGCCAGCAGCTTGGAAAATCCCGTTGCCCAGTACTTC. Its protein is CASSLENPVAQYF.

This clonotype was observed many times. The V call is TRBV20-1, the J call TRBJ1-1, with TRBD1 matching 8 bases. Unmatched junction bases numbered 4, after V lost 7 bases and J lost 0 bases. The CDR3 totals 13 residues. Germline loops: CDR1 DFQATT, CDR2 SNEGSKA (reference sequence). The CDR3 DNA is TGCAGTGGATCGACAGGGGTGAACACTGAAGCTTTCTTT. Amino acids: CSGSTGVNTEAFF.

This rearrangement joins TRBV4-1 to TRBJ1-5; D ambiguous. V shed 1 base and J shed 2 bases, with 12 bases lying between them. The CDR3 has 16 amino acids. Germline CDR1 MGHRA, CDR2 YSYEKL. CDR3 protein: CASSQVSLGGNQPQHF. DNA for the CDR3: TGCGCCAGCAGCCAAGTCTCCCTCGGGGGCAATCAGCCCCAGCATTTT.

This clonotype was seen at least ten times. The chain carries TRBV5-5 and TRBJ1-6; 7 bases align to TRBD1. The CDR3 runs 14 residues. Germline lookup yields CDR1 SGHKS and CDR2 YYEKEE (reference sequence). V shed 4 bases and J 10 bases; nucleotides not matched to a gene: 8. The CDR3 nucleotides are TGTGCCAGCAGCATCTTAGTAGGGGGCTCACCCCTCCACTTT. Its translation is CASSILVGGSPLHF.